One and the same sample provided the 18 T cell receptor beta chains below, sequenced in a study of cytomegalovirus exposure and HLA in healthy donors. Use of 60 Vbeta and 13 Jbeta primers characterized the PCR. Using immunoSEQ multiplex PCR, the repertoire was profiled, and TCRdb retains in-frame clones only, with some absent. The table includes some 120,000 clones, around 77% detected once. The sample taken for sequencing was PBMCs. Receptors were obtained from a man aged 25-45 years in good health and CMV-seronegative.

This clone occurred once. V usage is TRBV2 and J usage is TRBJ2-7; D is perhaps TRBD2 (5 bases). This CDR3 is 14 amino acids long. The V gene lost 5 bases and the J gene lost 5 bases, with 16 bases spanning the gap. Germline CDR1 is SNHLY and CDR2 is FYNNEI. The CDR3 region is CASSSPGPGNEQYF. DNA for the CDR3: TGTGCCAGCAGTTCGCCCGGACCGGGAAACGAGCAGTACTTC.

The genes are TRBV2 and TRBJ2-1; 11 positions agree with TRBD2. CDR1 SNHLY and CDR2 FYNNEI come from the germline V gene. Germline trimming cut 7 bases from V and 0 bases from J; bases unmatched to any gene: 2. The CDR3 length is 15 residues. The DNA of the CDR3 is TGTGCCAGCACTGGGACTAGCGGCTCCTACAATGAGCAGTTCTTC. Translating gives CASTGTSGSYNEQFF.

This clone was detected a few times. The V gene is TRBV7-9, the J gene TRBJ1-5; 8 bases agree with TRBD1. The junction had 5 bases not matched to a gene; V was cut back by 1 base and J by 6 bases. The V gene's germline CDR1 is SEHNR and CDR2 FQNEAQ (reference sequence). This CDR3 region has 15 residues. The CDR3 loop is CASSLGTGSRQPQHF. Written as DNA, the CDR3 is TGTGCCAGCAGCTTAGGGACAGGGTCCCGTCAGCCCCAGCATTTT.

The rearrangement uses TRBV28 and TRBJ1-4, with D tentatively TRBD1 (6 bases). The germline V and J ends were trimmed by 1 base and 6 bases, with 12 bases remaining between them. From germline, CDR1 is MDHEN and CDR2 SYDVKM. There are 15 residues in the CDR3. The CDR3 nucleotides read TGTGCCAGCAGTTTATTGGGGGCGCAAGATGAAAAACTGTTTTTT. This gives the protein CASSLLGAQDEKLFF.

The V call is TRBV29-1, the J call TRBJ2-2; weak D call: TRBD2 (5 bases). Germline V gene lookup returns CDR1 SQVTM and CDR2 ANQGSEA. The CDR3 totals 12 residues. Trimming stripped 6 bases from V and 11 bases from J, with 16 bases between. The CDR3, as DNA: TGCAGCGTGGGAGAGGGAAGAAGCGAGCTGTTTTTT. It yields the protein CSVGEGRSELFF.

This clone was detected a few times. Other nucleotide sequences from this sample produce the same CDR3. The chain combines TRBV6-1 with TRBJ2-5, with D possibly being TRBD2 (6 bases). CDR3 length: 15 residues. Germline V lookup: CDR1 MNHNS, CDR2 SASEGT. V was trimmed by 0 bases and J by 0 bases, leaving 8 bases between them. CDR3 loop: CASSEAGGYQETQYF. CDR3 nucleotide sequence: TGTGCCAGCAGTGAAGCTGGGGGGTACCAAGAGACCCAGTACTTC.

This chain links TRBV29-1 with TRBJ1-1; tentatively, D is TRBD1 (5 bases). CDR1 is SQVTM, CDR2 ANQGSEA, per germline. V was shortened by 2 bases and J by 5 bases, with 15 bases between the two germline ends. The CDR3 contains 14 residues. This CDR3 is CSVESSAGGTEAFF. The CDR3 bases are TGCAGCGTTGAATCCAGCGCCGGGGGAACTGAAGCTTTCTTT.

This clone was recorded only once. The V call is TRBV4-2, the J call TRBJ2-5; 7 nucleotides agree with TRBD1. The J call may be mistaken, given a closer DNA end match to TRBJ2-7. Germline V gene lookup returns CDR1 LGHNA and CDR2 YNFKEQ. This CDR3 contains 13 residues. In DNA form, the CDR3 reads TGTGCCAGCGCCGGGACAGAGACCTACGAGCAGTACTTC. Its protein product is CASAGTETYEQYF.

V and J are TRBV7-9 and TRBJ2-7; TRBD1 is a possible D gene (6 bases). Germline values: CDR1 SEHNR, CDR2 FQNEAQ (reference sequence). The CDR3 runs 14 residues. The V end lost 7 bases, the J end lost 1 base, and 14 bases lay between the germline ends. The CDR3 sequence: CASNNQQGSYEQYF. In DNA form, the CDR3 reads TGTGCCAGCAACAACCAACAGGGTTCCTACGAGCAGTACTTC.

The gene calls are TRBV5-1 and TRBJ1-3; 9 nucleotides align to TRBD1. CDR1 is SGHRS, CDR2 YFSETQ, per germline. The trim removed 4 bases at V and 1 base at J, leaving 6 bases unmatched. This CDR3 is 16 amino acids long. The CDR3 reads CASSPGTGTSGNTIYF. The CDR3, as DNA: TGCGCCAGCAGCCCGGGGACAGGGACTTCTGGAAACACCATATATTTT.

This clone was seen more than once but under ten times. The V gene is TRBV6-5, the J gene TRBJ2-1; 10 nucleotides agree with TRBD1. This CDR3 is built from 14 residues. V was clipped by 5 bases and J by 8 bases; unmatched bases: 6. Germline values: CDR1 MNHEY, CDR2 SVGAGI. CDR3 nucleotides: TGTGCCAGCAGTGATTGGGACAGGGGCTATGAGCAGTTCTTC. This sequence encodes CASSDWDRGYEQFF.

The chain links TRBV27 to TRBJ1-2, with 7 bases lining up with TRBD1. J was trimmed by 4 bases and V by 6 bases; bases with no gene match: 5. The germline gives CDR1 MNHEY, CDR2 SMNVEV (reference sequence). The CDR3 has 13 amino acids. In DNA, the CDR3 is TGTGCCAGCAGGCCAGGGGGGACCTATGGCTACACCTTC. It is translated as CASRPGGTYGYTF.

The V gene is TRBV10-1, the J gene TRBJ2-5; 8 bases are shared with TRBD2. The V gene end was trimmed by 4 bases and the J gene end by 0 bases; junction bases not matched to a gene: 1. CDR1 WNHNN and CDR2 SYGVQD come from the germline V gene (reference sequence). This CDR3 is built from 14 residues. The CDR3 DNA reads TGCGCCAGCAGTGCGGGGGGGTACCAAGAGACCCAGTACTTC. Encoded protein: CASSAGGYQETQYF.

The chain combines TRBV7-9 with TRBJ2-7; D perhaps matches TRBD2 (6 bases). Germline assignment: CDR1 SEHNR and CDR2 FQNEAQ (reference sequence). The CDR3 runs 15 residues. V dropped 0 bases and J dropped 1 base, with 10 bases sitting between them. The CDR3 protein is CASSLAPEGSYEQYF. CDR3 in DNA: TGTGCCAGCAGCTTAGCCCCGGAGGGGTCCTACGAGCAGTACTTC.

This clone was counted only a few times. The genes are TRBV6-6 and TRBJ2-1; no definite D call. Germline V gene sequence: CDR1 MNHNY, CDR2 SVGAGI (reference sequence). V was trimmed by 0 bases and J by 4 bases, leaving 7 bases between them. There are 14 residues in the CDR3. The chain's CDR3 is CASSYSRVYNEQFF. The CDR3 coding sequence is TGTGCCAGCAGTTACTCCCGGGTTTACAATGAGCAGTTCTTC.

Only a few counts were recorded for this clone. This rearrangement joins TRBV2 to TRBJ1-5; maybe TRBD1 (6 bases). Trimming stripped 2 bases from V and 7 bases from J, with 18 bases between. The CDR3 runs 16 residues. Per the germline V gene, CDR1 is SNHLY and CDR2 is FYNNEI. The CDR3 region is CASSEWPKVGAQPQHF. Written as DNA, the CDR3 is TGTGCCAGCAGTGAATGGCCAAAGGTGGGGGCCCAGCCCCAGCATTTT.

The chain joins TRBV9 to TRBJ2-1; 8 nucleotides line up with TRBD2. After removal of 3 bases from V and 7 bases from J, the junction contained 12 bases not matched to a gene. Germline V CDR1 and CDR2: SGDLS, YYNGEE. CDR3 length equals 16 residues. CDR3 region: CASSARGGVTDNEQFF. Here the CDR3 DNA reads TGTGCCAGCAGCGCCCGGGGGGGGGTGACTGATAATGAGCAGTTCTTC.

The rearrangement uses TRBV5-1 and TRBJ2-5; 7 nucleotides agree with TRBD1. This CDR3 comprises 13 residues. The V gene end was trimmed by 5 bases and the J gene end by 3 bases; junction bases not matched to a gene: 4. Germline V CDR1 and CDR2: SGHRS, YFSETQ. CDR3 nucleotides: TGCGCCAGCAGGCTCCAGGGGGAAGAGACCCAGTACTTC. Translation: CASRLQGEETQYF. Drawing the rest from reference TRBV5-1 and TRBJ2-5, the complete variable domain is KAGVTQTPRYLIKTRGQQVTLSCSPISGHRSVSWYQQTPGQGLQFLFEYFSETQRNKGNFPGRFSGRQFSNSRSEMNVSTLELGDSALYLCASRLQGEETQYFGPGTRLLVL.